The T cell receptor beta chain described here comes from a study of blood T cell repertoires in COVID-19. As for the study in general: Specimens from acute and convalescent COVID-19 originated in the United States, Italy and Spain. PBMCs, B-cell-depleted T cells, or T cells were the source of the cDNA or gDNA that made up the material.

The count of this clone is one. As processed by the authors: Estimation of nucleated cell counts relied on the amplification of reference gene primers. Sequencing was performed with immunoSEQ multiplex PCR; in TCRdb, only in-frame clones are kept and a portion is missing. V, J and clone size are those of that table, while D and trimming were read from the DNA. The sample holds hundreds of thousands of clones, roughly 90% seen once. Seattle participants joined during active infection and were tracked over time. The length of the CDR3 is 13 residues. The germline gives CDR1 KGHSH, CDR2 LQKENI. Trimming took 9 bases from V and 5 from J; bases not matched to a gene: 6.

The gene calls are TRBV18 and TRBJ2-3; 9 nucleotides align to TRBD1. Sequences were obtained from peripheral blood. The origin of this receptor is a woman aged 70-85 years with COVID-19, enrolled during active disease. The CDR3 sequence: CASHRGQGDTQYF. In DNA, the CDR3 is TGTGCCAGTCACAGGGGGCAGGGAGATACGCAGTATTTT. Filled out from reference TRBV18 and TRBJ2-3, the complete variable domain reads NAGVMQNPRHLVRRRGQEARLRCSPMKGHSHVYWYRQLPEEGLKFMVYLQKENIIDESGMPKERFSAEFPKEGPSILRIQQVVRGDSAAYFCASHRGQGDTQYFGPGTRLTVL.